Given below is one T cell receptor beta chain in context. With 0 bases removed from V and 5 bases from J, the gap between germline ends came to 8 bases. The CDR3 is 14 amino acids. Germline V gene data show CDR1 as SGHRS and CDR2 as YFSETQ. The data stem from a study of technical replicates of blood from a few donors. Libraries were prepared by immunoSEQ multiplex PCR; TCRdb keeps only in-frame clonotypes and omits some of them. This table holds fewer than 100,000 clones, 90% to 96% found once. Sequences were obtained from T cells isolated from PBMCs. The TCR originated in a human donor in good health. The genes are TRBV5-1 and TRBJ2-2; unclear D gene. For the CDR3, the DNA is TGCGCCAGCAGCTTGGAAACACTAACCGGGGAGCTGTTTTTT. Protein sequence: CASSLETLTGELFF.